This T cell receptor beta chain was identified in a study of CD8 T cells in ankylosing spondylitis. Molecular-barcoded quantitative 5'-RACE produced these TCR beta libraries. TCRdb redid the calling of the 5' RACE reads with MiXCR, one entry per CDR3 protein. The data show about 160,000 distinct CDR3 sequences, around 17% seen once. Study-wide results and caveats: As reported, disease-linked clones showed significant enrichment in matched ankylosing spondylitis synovial fluid. Made up of several highly homologous variants, a TCR beta motif appeared characteristic of ankylosing spondylitis blood.

This clonotype has just a few counts. Its antigen is as yet unknown. In germline, CDR1 is MNHEY, CDR2 SMNVEV (reference sequence). The CDR3 loop spans 15 amino acids. V was cut by 3 bases and J by 2 bases, with 12 bases left in between. The chain couples TRBV27 to TRBJ2-3; D ambiguous. Sequenced sample: blood, either unsorted or a sorted T cell fraction (not recorded which). This receptor was taken from a male donor with ankylosing spondylitis or in good health (not recorded which). CDR3 protein: CASSLPGRYTDTQYF. CDR3 coding DNA: TGTGCCAGCAGTTTGCCCGGACGGTACACAGATACGCAGTATTTT.